This T cell receptor (beta chain) was found in a study of T cell responses to AZD1222 COVID-19 vaccine. Some clones are missing from TCRdb's copy, which holds only in-frame ones; the method was immunoSEQ multiplex PCR. The sample yields about 150,000 clones, 85% to 95% seen once. Points from the study as a whole: Elevations in Spike-specific TCR breadth and depth followed administration of two AZD1222 doses.

This clone has a single count. The antigen is unknown. The V and J ends lost 2 bases and 3 bases respectively, with 14 bases between them. This CDR3 comprises 15 residues. Germline V gives CDR1 GTSNPN, CDR2 SVGIG (reference sequence). The specimen was peripheral blood, collected 28 days after the second AZD1222 dose. The rearrangement links TRBV30 to TRBJ2-1; D may correspond to TRBD1 or TRBD2 (6 bases each). This sequence was found in an adult who received the AZD1222 COVID-19 vaccine. The CDR3 protein is CAWSLRGGGYNEQFF. CDR3 DNA: TGTGCCTGGAGTTTGCGAGGGGGAGGCTACAATGAGCAGTTCTTC. Complete variable domain (other parts from reference TRBV30 and TRBJ2-1): SQTIHQWPATLVQPVGSPLSLECTVEGTSNPNLYWYRQAAGRGLQLLFYSVGIGQISSEVPQNLSASRPQDRQFILSSKKLLLSDSGFYLCAWSLRGGGYNEQFFGPGTRLTVL.